These 13 T cell receptor beta chains were all obtained from the same sample, sequenced in a study of shared clonotypes between healthy human individuals. Method: immunoSEQ multiplex PCR; TCRdb's copy keeps in-frame clones and lacks some. This sample has about 1.5 million clones, with approximately 98% found just once. The sample comprised naive CD4+ T cells sorted from blood. Specified subset: CD45RA+ positively selected. Receptors were obtained from a man aged 25-40 years in good health.

V and J are TRBV15 and TRBJ2-3, with 8 bases identical to TRBD1. CDR3 size: 14 residues. V lost 4 bases to trimming and J lost 6 bases; unmatched junction nucleotides: 6. Germline CDR1 is LNHNV and CDR2 is YYDKDF (reference sequence). This CDR3 reads CATSTRTGIDTQYF. CDR3 DNA: TGTGCCACCAGCACTCGGACAGGGATTGATACGCAGTATTTT.

This clone was seen once. The J gene is TRBJ2-1, the V gene TRBV5-1, with TRBD2 matching 15 bases. In germline, CDR1 is SGHRS, CDR2 YFSETQ. The CDR3 contains 19 residues. The trim removed 4 bases at V and 6 bases at J, leaving 14 bases unmatched. The CDR3 nucleotides read TGCGCCAGCAGCCGCCCGACAGGTCGGACTAGCGGGAGGGGCAATGAGCAGTTCTTC. Translated: CASSRPTGRTSGRGNEQFF.

This clone was detected only once. The rearrangement joins TRBV5-1 to TRBJ2-1; D ambiguous. Trimming took off 0 bases at V and 5 bases at J, with 9 bases between the two ends. Germline-derived CDR1 and CDR2 are SGHRS and YFSETQ. This CDR3 has 14 residues. CDR3 protein: CASSLASFDNEQFF. CDR3 in DNA: TGCGCCAGCAGCTTGGCAAGTTTTGACAATGAGCAGTTCTTC.

Comment on this clone: The sample holds other DNA sequences that translate to the same CDR3. The rearrangement joins TRBV11-2 to TRBJ2-7, with 10 bases matching TRBD2. Trimming cost V 2 bases and J 3 bases; bases outside gene matches: 10. This CDR3 comprises 17 residues. CDR1 is SGHAT, CDR2 FQNNGV, per germline. The CDR3 DNA follows: TGTGCCAGCAGCTTAAGGTCGAGCGGGAGGGCCCTCTACGAGCAGTACTTC. Protein product: CASSLRSSGRALYEQYF. The variable domain in full, completed from reference TRBV11-2 and TRBJ2-7, reads EAGVAQSPRYKIIEKRQSVAFWCNPISGHATLYWYQQILGQGPKLLIQFQNNGVVDDSQLPKDRFSAERLKGVDSTLKIQPAKLEDSAVYLCASSLRSSGRALYEQYFGPGTRLTVT.

This chain joins TRBV9 and TRBJ1-5; D is possibly TRBD1 (5 bases). The CDR3 covers 17 residues. Trimming cost V 8 bases and J 0 bases, with 21 bases left between them. Germline V gene data show CDR1 as SGDLS and CDR2 as YYNGEE. The CDR3 sequence: CASRDRTSHNSNQPQHF. CDR3 nucleotides: TGTGCCAGTAGAGATCGGACAAGTCATAATAGCAATCAGCCCCAGCATTTT.

The chain joins TRBV29-1 to TRBJ2-3; 7 bases line up with TRBD1. Trimming removed 4 bases from V and 2 bases from J; junction bases left unmatched: 6. The CDR3 runs to 14 residues. CDR1 SQVTM and CDR2 ANQGSEA come from the germline V gene. The CDR3 loop reads CSVAQGRITDTQYF. CDR3 sequence (DNA): TGCAGCGTTGCACAGGGGCGAATCACAGATACGCAGTATTTT.

The chain employs TRBV5-1 and TRBJ2-7; TRBD2 matches at 11 bases. CDR3 size: 17 residues. Looked up from germline, CDR1 is SGHRS and CDR2 is YFSETQ. V was pared by 0 bases and J by 7 bases, with 12 bases of the junction left unmatched. The CDR3, as DNA: TGCGCCAGCAGCTTGGAGGCGGGGCTAGCGGGAGGAGGTGAGCAGTACTTC. Protein: CASSLEAGLAGGGEQYF.

The chain couples TRBV28 to TRBJ2-7; 8 bases are shared with TRBD1. The CDR3 has 15 residues. The V gene's germline CDR1 is MDHEN and CDR2 SYDVKM. V shed 5 bases, J shed 0 bases, and the junction held 6 bases outside the gene matches. CDR3 coding DNA: TGTGCCAGCAGTATAGGGGGGACAGGCTCCTACGAGCAGTACTTC. Amino acids: CASSIGGTGSYEQYF.

The rearrangement joins TRBV9 to TRBJ1-2; D unresolved. Germline V gene sequence: CDR1 SGDLS, CDR2 YYNGEE. The CDR3 has 15 amino acids. Trimming took 0 bases from V and 0 from J, leaving 9 bases between them. The CDR3 protein is CASSVGPWTNYGYTF. CDR3 in DNA: TGTGCCAGCAGCGTAGGTCCGTGGACTAACTATGGCTACACCTTC. Full variable domain (missing parts from reference TRBV9 and TRBJ1-2): DSGVTQTPKHLITATGQRVTLRCSPRSGDLSVYWYQQSLDQGLQFLIQYYNGEERAKGNILERFSAQQFPDLHSELNLSSLELGDSALYFCASSVGPWTNYGYTFGSGTRLTVV.

In this sample, this clone turned up once. This chain connects TRBV5-1 to TRBJ2-1, with 9 bases identical to TRBD2. Trimming took 0 bases from V and 6 from J; bases not matched to a gene: 7. Germline loops: CDR1 SGHRS, CDR2 YFSETQ. The CDR3 contains 16 residues. CDR3 residues: CASSLAGGRAFNEQFF. CDR3 nucleotide sequence: TGCGCCAGCAGCTTGGCCGGCGGGAGGGCCTTCAATGAGCAGTTCTTC.

The CDR3 protein is CATSRDEGNRAFF. In DNA, the CDR3 is TGTGCCACCAGCAGAGATGAGGGCAACCGGGCTTTCTTT. This rearrangement joins TRBV15 to TRBJ1-1; the D is unclear. The CDR3 has 13 residues. V was trimmed by 0 bases and J by 11 bases, leaving 13 bases between them. Germline V gives CDR1 LNHNV, CDR2 YYDKDF (reference sequence).

This chain joins TRBV14 and TRBJ2-7; 9 bases are shared with TRBD1. The CDR3 covers 15 residues. The trim removed 4 bases at V and 3 bases at J, leaving 7 bases unmatched. Germline CDR1 reads SGHDN; CDR2 reads FVKESK. CDR3 amino acids: CASSRPGQGFYEQYF. The DNA of the CDR3 is TGTGCCAGCAGCCGCCCGGGACAGGGATTCTACGAGCAGTACTTC.

This chain connects TRBV7-9 to TRBJ2-1; 9 nucleotides line up with TRBD2. Trimming at V came to 3 bases and at J to 6 bases, leaving 15 bases not matched to a gene. Germline V gene sequence: CDR1 SEHNR, CDR2 FQNEAQ (reference sequence). The CDR3 is 18 amino acids. The CDR3, as DNA: TGTGCCAGCAGCTTTAATAGTGGGCCTAAGCGGGAGGTCAATGAGCAGTTCTTC. Protein product: CASSFNSGPKREVNEQFF.